A selection of T cell receptor beta chains follows, all from one sample in a study of beta chain features in type 1 diabetes. Repertoires were generated with immunoSEQ multiplex PCR, while TCRdb's copy carries only in-frame clones and drops some. The table lists about 350,000 clones, roughly a fifth of them singletons. The sequenced sample was naive CD4+ T cells from blood. The receptors were sampled from a woman aged 18 to 35 in good health. The CDR3 runs from the conserved cysteine through the conserved F or W. Fields, in order: V gene, D gene, clone size, J gene, CDR3 DNA, CDR3 protein. D genes are given only for firm matches. Some rows mark clone size as missing; the rest say once, few, many or name a class of expanded clone.

>TRBV6-5|-|-|TRBJ1-2
TGTGCCAGCAGTTATACCGGTGCTGGCTATGGCTACACCTTC
CASSYTGAGYGYTF
>TRBV19|-|few|TRBJ1-5
TGTGCCAGTAGTCGGGGGTGGCCGGGACAGCCCCAGCATTTT
CASSRGWPGQPQHF
>TRBV5-1|-|-|TRBJ2-1
TGCGCCAGCAGCTTGGACAGAACCTACAATGAGCAGTTCTTC
CASSLDRTYNEQFF
>TRBV5-4|-|-|TRBJ2-3
TGTGCCAGCAGCGGAGGACGACTTCGCACAGATACGCAGTATTTT
CASSGGRLRTDTQYF
>TRBV29-1|-|-|TRBJ1-5
TGCAGCGTCGCGGAGGGAGAATGGTACAATCAGCCCCAGCATTTT
CSVAEGEWYNQPQHF
>TRBV4-3|TRBD1|few|TRBJ2-7
TGCGCCAGCAGCCGCGACAGGGGCTACGAGCAGTACTTC
CASSRDRGYEQYF
>TRBV6-6|TRBD1|-|TRBJ1-1
TGTGCCAGCACCCCACGACAGGGCACTGAAGCTTTCTTT
CASTPRQGTEAFF
>TRBV5-1|-|few|TRBJ2-3
TGCGCCAGCAGCGTTCAGGGAAGCGAGTCAGATACGCAGTATTTT
CASSVQGSESDTQYF
>TRBV4-3|TRBD1|-|TRBJ2-1
TGCGCCAGCAGCCAAGCCGGGACAGGGGGCTTCAATGAGCAGTTCTTC
CASSQAGTGGFNEQFF
>TRBV5-1|TRBD2|few|TRBJ2-1
TGCGCCAGCAGCTTACTAGCGGGGGGGCCAGTAAATGAGCAGTTCTTC
CASSLLAGGPVNEQFF
>TRBV4-1|-|-|TRBJ2-4
TGCGCCAGCAGCCAAGGAGGAAGTCTAGACATTCAGTACTTC
CASSQGGSLDIQYF
>TRBV9|TRBD2|few|TRBJ2-1
TGTGCCAGCAGCGTAGGGACTAGCGGGAGGGCCGTAAATGAGCAGTTCTTC
CASSVGTSGRAVNEQFF
>TRBV5-4|-|few|TRBJ2-3
TGTGCCAGCAGCAGCGTCGCTACTAGCTTAACAGATACGCAGTATTTT
CASSSVATSLTDTQYF
>TRBV29-1|-|few|TRBJ1-2
TGCAGCGTTTGGAGGTTTGGCTATGGCTACACCTTC
CSVWRFGYGYTF
>TRBV5-4|-|few|TRBJ2-7
TGTGCCAGCAGTCCCGGTTCGTGGCTAGGTGGTTCCTACGAGCAGTACTTC
CASSPGSWLGGSYEQYF
>TRBV30|-|-|TRBJ1-5
TGTGCCTGGAGTGAGGACAGTTACAATCAGCCCCAGCATTTT
CAWSEDSYNQPQHF
>TRBV5-4|TRBD2|few|TRBJ2-1
TGTGCCAGCAGCTTACCGACTAGCGGAATGTACAATGAGCAGTTCTTC
CASSLPTSGMYNEQFF
>TRBV18|-|few|TRBJ2-7
TGTGCCAGCCGGACAGACGGAGACGAGCAGTACTTC
CASRTDGDEQYF
>TRBV9|-|-|TRBJ2-2
TGTGCCAGCAGCGTAGCTAGTAGGGGGTCCGGGGAGCTGTTTTTT
CASSVASRGSGELFF
>TRBV11-2|TRBD1|few|TRBJ2-7
TGTGCCAGCAGCTGGGACAGCCTCCCTCTCTACGAGCAGTACTTC
CASSWDSLPLYEQYF
>TRBV7-2|-|-|TRBJ1-2
TGTGCCAGCAGCAGGAGGACAGACAACTATGGCTACACCTTC
CASSRRTDNYGYTF
>TRBV11-2|TRBD2|-|TRBJ2-5
TGTGCCAGCAGCCTAGCGGTAGAGACCCAGTACTTC
CASSLAVETQYF
>TRBV13|TRBD2|few|TRBJ2-7
TGTGCCAGCAGCTCAGGGACTAGCGGGAGCGAGCAGTACTTC
CASSSGTSGSEQYF
>TRBV25-1|-|once|TRBJ1-2
TGTGCCAGCAGTCGGACGGCAGCAGGACAGGGCTACACCTTC
CASSRTAAGQGYTF
>TRBV9|-|few|TRBJ2-1
TGTGCCAGCAGCGTTGCGGGATTACACAATGAGCAGTTCTTC
CASSVAGLHNEQFF
>TRBV2|TRBD1|few|TRBJ1-1
TGTGCCAGCAGGACGGACAGGGTTGAAGCTTTCTTT
CASRTDRVEAFF
>TRBV18|TRBD1|-|TRBJ1-1
TGTGCCAGCGGACTGACAGGGGACACTGAAGCTTTCTTT
CASGLTGDTEAFF
>TRBV5-4|TRBD1|few|TRBJ1-2
TGTGCCAGCAGCCAGAAGGGACAGTATGGCTACACCTTC
CASSQKGQYGYTF
>TRBV5-1|-|-|TRBJ2-5
TGCGCCAGCAGCTCCATGACGGGCCAAGAGACCCAGTACTTC
CASSSMTGQETQYF
>TRBV5-1|-|few|TRBJ2-7
TGCGCCAGCAGCTTGTTCGGGTCCACCTACGAGCAGTACTTC
CASSLFGSTYEQYF
>TRBV7-2|-|-|TRBJ2-4
TGTGCCAGCAGCTTAAAGGTCCGGGAAGCCAAAAACATTCAGTACTTC
CASSLKVREAKNIQYF
>TRBV29-1|TRBD1|-|TRBJ1-3
TGCAGCGTCCAGGGGGCTCATGGAAACACCATATATTTT
CSVQGAHGNTIYF
>TRBV2|-|-|TRBJ1-1
TGTGCCAGAGGAGGGTATTACACTGAAGCTTTCTTT
CARGGYYTEAFF
>TRBV19|TRBD1|-|TRBJ1-2
TGTGCCAGTAGTCCGTACAGGGGCGGCGGCTACACCTTC
CASSPYRGGGYTF
>TRBV15|-|-|TRBJ2-1
TGTGCCACCAGTCGGGGTAGCGGACTGACCTATGAGCAGTTCTTC
CATSRGSGLTYEQFF
>TRBV19|-|-|TRBJ2-6
TGTGCCAGTAGTATAGGCGCATCTGGGGCCAACGTCCTGACTTTC
CASSIGASGANVLTF
>TRBV29-1|TRBD2|-|TRBJ2-3
TGCAGCGTTGGGCTAGCGGGAGGGCCGAAGTGGGGAGATACGCAGTATTTT
CSVGLAGGPKWGDTQYF
>TRBV7-9|TRBD2|few|TRBJ2-1
TGTGCCAGCAGCTTACTTTCTCTTAGCGGGTATGAGCAGTTCTTC
CASSLLSLSGYEQFF
>TRBV2|-|-|TRBJ1-5
TGTGCCAGCAGTGTGCAGTGGAATCAGCCCCAGCATTTT
CASSVQWNQPQHF
>TRBV7-9|TRBD2|-|TRBJ2-1
TGTGCCAGCAGCTTATTCGCGGGGGATGAGCAGTTCTTC
CASSLFAGDEQFF
>TRBV7-9|TRBD1|-|TRBJ1-4
TGTGCCAGCAGCACCCAAGGACAGGCTTCTAATGAAAAACTGTTTTTT
CASSTQGQASNEKLFF
>TRBV4-1|TRBD2|few|TRBJ2-2
TGCGCCAGCAGCCACCTACTAGCGGGCACGAACACCGGGGAGCTGTTTTTT
CASSHLLAGTNTGELFF
>TRBV27|-|-|TRBJ2-5
TGTGCCAGCAGTCCGGGCGGGGAGACCCAGTACTTC
CASSPGGETQYF
>TRBV5-1|-|few|TRBJ2-3
TGCGCCAGCAGCTTGGGCAGGTCTGGCACAGATACGCAGTATTTT
CASSLGRSGTDTQYF
>TRBV5-6|TRBD2|few|TRBJ2-3
TGTGCCAGCCGTTCTCGCGGGGGGCCGGGAGATACGCAGTATTTT
CASRSRGGPGDTQYF
>TRBV9|TRBD1|-|TRBJ2-1
TGTGCCAGCAGCTTCACCGGGACAGACAATGAGCAGTTCTTC
CASSFTGTDNEQFF
>TRBV7-9|TRBD1|-|TRBJ2-3
TGTGCCAGCATCCCTAGGGGGCAGAACACAGATACGCAGTATTTT
CASIPRGQNTDTQYF
>TRBV4-3|-|few|TRBJ1-4
TGCGCCAGCAGCCAAATTCCCCAGGGGGAAAAACTGTTTTTT
CASSQIPQGEKLFF
>TRBV7-2|-|-|TRBJ1-2
TGTGCCAGCTCCGCACCGCCTAACTCGTATGGCTACACCTTC
CASSAPPNSYGYTF
>TRBV18|TRBD1|few|TRBJ2-7
TGTGCCAGCTCACCCCCGACAGGGGTCCTATACGAGCAGTACTTC
CASSPPTGVLYEQYF
>TRBV7-9|TRBD2|-|TRBJ2-7
TGTGCCAGCACCGGGACTAGCGACTACGAGCAGTACTTC
CASTGTSDYEQYF
>TRBV7-8|TRBD2|-|TRBJ2-3
TGTGCCAGCAGCCCTCTAGCGGGGGGCCTCACAGATACGCAGTATTTT
CASSPLAGGLTDTQYF
>TRBV5-8|-|few|TRBJ2-4
TGTGCCAGCAGCCGAGCCGACTTC
CASSRADF
>TRBV29-1|-|-|TRBJ2-3
TGCAGCGTTGTGAGGGGGAACACAGATACGCAGTATTTT
CSVVRGNTDTQYF
>TRBV18|-|-|TRBJ2-7
TGTGCCAGCTCACCCCGTGAGGGGGATTTACTCGAGCAGTACTTC
CASSPREGDLLEQYF